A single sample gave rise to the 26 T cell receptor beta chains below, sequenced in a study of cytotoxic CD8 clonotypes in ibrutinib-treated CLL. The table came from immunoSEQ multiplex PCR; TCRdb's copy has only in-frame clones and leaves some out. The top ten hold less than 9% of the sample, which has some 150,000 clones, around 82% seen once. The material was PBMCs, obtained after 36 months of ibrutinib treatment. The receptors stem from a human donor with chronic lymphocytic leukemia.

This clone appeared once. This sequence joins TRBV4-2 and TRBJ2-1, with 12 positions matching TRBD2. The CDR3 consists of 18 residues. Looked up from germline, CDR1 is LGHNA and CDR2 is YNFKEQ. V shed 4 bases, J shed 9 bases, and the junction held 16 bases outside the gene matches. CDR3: CASSPWSLAGGLPVEQFF. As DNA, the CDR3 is TGTGCCAGCAGCCCTTGGAGCCTAGCGGGGGGGCTCCCGGTTGAGCAGTTCTTC.

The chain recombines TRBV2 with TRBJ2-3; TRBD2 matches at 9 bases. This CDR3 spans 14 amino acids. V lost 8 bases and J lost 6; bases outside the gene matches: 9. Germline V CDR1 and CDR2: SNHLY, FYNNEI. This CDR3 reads CASLAGNSGDTQYF. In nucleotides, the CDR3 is TGTGCCAGCCTAGCGGGGAACTCGGGGGATACGCAGTATTTT. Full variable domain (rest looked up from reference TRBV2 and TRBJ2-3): EPEVTQTPSHQVTQMGQEVILRCVPISNHLYFYWYRQILGQKVEFLVSFYNNEISEKSEIFDDQFSVERPDGSNFTLKIRSTKLEDSAMYFCASLAGNSGDTQYFGPGTRLTVL.

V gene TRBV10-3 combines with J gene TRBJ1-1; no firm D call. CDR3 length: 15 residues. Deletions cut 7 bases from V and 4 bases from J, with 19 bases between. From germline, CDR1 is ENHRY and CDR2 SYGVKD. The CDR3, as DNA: TGTGCCATCACAAAGGGTCTTGAGGACTCCACTGAAGCTTTCTTT. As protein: CAITKGLEDSTEAFF.

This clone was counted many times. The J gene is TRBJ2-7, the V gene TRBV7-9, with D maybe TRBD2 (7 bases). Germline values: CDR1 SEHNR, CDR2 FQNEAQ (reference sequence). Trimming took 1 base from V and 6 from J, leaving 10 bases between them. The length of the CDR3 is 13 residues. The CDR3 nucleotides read TGTGCCAGCAGCTTAGAAGGGGGGGCCGAGCAGTACTTC. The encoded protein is CASSLEGGAEQYF.

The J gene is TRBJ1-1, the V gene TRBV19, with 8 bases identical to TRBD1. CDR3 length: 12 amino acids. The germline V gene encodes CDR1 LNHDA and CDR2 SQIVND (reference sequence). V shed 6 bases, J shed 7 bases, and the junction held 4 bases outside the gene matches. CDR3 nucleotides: TGTGCCAGTAGGACAGGGGCGGTTGAAGCTTTCTTT. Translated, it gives CASRTGAVEAFF.

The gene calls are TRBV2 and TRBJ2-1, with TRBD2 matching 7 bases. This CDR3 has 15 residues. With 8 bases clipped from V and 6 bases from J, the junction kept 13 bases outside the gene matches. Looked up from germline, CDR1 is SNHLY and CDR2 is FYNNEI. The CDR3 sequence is CASATSDYPSNEQFF. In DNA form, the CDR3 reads TGTGCCAGCGCAACTAGCGATTACCCTAGCAATGAGCAGTTCTTC. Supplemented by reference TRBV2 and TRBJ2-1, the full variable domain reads EPEVTQTPSHQVTQMGQEVILRCVPISNHLYFYWYRQILGQKVEFLVSFYNNEISEKSEIFDDQFSVERPDGSNFTLKIRSTKLEDSAMYFCASATSDYPSNEQFFGPGTRLTVL.

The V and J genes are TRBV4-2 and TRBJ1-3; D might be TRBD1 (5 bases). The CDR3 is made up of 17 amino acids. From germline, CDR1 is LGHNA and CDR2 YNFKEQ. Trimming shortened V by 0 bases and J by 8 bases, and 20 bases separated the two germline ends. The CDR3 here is CASSQEQGNPGSDTIYF. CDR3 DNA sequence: TGTGCCAGCAGCCAAGAGCAGGGAAACCCCGGGTCGGACACCATATATTTT.

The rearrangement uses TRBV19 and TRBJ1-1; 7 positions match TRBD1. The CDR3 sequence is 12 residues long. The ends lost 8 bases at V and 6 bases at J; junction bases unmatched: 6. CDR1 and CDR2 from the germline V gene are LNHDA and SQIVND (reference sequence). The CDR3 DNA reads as TGTGCCAGTTCTGACAGGGCCTCTGAAGCTTTCTTT. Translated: CASSDRASEAFF.

In DNA form, the CDR3 reads TGTGCCAGCAGGCAACAGGGCTCTGGAAACACCATATATTTT. It encodes CASRQQGSGNTIYF. The rearrangement links TRBV28 to TRBJ1-3, with D perhaps matching TRBD1 (6 bases). This CDR3 contains 14 residues. The ends were cut back, 6 bases at V and 0 bases at J, with 9 bases in the middle. Germline V gene sequence: CDR1 MDHEN, CDR2 SYDVKM. The whole variable domain, remainder taken from reference TRBV28 and TRBJ1-3, is DVKVTQSSRYLVKRTGEKVFLECVQDMDHENMFWYRQDPGLGLRLIYFSYDVKMKEKGDIPEGYSVSREKKERFSLILESASTNQTSMYLCASRQQGSGNTIYFGEGSWLTVV.

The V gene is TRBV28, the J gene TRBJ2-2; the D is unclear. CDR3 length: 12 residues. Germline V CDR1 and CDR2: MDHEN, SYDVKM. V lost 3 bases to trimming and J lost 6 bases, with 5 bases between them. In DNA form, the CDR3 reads TGTGCCAGCAGTTTTTTTCCCGGGGAGCTGTTTTTT. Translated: CASSFFPGELFF.

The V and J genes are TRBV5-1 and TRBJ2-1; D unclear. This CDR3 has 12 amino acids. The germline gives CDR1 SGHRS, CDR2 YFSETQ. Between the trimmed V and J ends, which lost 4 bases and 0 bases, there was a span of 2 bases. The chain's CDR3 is CASSPSYNEQFF. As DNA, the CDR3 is TGCGCCAGCAGCCCCTCCTACAATGAGCAGTTCTTC.

The CDR3 coding sequence is TGTGCCAGCACCCCCAGGGGTGGAAACACCATATATTTT. It is translated as CASTPRGGNTIYF. The J gene is TRBJ1-3, the V gene TRBV7-9; tentative D call: TRBD1 (6 bases). CDR3 length equals 13 residues. Germline V gene data show CDR1 as SEHNR and CDR2 as FQNEAQ (reference sequence). Trimming left V 7 bases short and J 3 bases short, with 10 bases between.

As DNA, the CDR3 is TGTGCCAGCAGTTTGCACGGGACAGTTTATGGCTACACCTTC. Protein: CASSLHGTVYGYTF. The chain employs TRBV27 and TRBJ1-2, with 7 bases that match TRBD1. Germline-derived CDR1 and CDR2 are MNHEY and SMNVEV (reference sequence). There are 14 residues in the CDR3. Germline trimming cut 3 bases from V and 5 bases from J; bases unmatched to any gene: 6.

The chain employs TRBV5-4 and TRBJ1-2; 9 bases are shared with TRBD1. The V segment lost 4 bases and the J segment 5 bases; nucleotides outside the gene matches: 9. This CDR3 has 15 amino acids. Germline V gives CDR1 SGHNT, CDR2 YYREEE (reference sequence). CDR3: CASSPRDRVPYGYTF. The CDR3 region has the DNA TGTGCCAGCAGCCCTCGGGACAGGGTCCCTTATGGCTACACCTTC.

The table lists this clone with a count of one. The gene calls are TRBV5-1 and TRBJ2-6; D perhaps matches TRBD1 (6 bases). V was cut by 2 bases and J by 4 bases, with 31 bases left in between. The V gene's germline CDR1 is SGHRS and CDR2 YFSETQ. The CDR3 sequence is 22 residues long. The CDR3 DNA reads TGCGCCAGCAGCTTTAAGTCTCTGGCTGGACAGATTTTCTATGCGGGGGCCAACGTCCTGACTTTC. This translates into CASSFKSLAGQIFYAGANVLTF.

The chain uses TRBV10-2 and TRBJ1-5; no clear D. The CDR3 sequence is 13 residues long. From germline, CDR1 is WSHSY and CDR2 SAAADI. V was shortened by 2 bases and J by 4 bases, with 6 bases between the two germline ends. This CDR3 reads CASSEVTNQPQHF. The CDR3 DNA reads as TGCGCCAGCAGTGAGGTAACGAATCAGCCCCAGCATTTT.

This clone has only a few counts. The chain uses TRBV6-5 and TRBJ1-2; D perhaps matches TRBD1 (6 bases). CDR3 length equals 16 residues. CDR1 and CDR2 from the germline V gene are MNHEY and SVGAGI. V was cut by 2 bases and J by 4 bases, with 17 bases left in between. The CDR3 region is CASSYRRTGGGYGYTF. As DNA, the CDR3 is TGTGCCAGCAGTTACCGGCGGACTGGGGGCGGCTATGGCTACACCTTC.

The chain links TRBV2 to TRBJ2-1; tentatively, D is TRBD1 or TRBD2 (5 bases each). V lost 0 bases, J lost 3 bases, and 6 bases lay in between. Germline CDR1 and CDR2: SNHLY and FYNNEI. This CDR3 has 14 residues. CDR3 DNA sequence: TGTGCCAGCAGTGAAGCGGGGGTCTACAATGAGCAGTTCTTC. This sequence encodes CASSEAGVYNEQFF.

The CDR3 bases are TGCAGCGTCCAGGGGGGGTCGGCTGAAGCTTTCTTT. This gives the protein CSVQGGSAEAFF. The V call is TRBV29-1, the J call TRBJ1-1, with 7 bases fitting TRBD1. CDR1 is SQVTM, CDR2 ANQGSEA, per germline. The CDR3 has 12 amino acids. After removal of 6 bases from V and 6 bases from J, the junction contained 7 bases not matched to a gene.

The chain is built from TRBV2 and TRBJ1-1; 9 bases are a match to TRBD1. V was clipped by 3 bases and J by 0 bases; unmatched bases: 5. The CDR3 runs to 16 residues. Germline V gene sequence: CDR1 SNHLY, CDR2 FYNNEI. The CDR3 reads CASSDTGGRMNTEAFF. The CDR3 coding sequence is TGTGCCAGCAGTGACACAGGGGGCCGGATGAACACTGAAGCTTTCTTT.

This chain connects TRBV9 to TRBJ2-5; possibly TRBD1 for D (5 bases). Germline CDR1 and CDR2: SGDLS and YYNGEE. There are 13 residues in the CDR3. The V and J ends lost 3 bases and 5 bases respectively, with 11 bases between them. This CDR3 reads CASSAGPKETQYF. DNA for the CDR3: TGTGCCAGCAGCGCAGGGCCGAAGGAGACCCAGTACTTC.

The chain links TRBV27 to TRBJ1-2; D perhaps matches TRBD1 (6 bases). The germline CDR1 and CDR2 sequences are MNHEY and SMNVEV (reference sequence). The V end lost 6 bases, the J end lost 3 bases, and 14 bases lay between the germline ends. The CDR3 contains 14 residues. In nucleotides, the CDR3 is TGTGCCAGCAGCATTACAGGGTCCCACTATGGCTACACCTTC. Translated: CASSITGSHYGYTF.

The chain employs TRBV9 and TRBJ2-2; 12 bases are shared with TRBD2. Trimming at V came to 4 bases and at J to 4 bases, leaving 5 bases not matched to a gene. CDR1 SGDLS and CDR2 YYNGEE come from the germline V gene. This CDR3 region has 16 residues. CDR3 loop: CASSTRLAGVTGELFF. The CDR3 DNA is TGTGCCAGCAGCACCCGACTAGCGGGAGTCACCGGGGAGCTGTTTTTT.

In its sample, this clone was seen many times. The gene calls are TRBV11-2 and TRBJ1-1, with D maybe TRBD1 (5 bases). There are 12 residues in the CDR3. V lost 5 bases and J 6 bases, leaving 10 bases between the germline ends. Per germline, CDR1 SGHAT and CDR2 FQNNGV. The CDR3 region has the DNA TGTGCCAGCAGCCGGGGGGGACCTGAAGCTTTCTTT. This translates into CASSRGGPEAFF.

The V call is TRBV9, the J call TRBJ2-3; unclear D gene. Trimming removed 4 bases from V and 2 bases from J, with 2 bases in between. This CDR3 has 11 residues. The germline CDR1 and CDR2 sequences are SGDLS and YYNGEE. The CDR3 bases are TGTGCCAGCAGCTTCACAGATACGCAGTATTTT. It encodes CASSFTDTQYF.

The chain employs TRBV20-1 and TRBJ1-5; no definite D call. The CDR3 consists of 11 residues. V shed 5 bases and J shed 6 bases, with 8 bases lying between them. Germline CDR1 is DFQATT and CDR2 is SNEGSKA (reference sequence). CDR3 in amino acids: CSAGPAQPQHF. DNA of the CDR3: TGCAGTGCTGGCCCGGCTCAGCCCCAGCATTTT.